Below are 6 T cell receptor beta chains sequenced from a single sample in a study of blood T cell repertoires in COVID-19. Only in-frame clones appear in the TCRdb table, and some are missing; sequencing was by immunoSEQ multiplex PCR. The sample shows under 300,000 clones, over 75% of them seen only once. Sequencing input: peripheral blood. Every receptor here comes from a woman in her 70s with acute or convalescent COVID-19.

The CDR3 here is CASSEGTRNQPQHF. The CDR3 DNA reads TGTGCCAGCAGTGAGGGGACACGCAATCAGCCCCAGCATTTT. The chain recombines TRBV6-1 with TRBJ1-5, with D possibly being TRBD1 (6 bases). There are 14 residues in the CDR3. CDR1 and CDR2 from the germline V gene are MNHNS and SASEGT. The V and J ends lost 3 bases and 2 bases respectively, with 8 bases between them.

V and J are TRBV29-1 and TRBJ2-3; D unclear. CDR1 is SQVTM and CDR2 is ANQGSEA in the germline V gene. V was cut by 4 bases and J by 0 bases, with 8 bases left in between. The length of the CDR3 is 13 residues. CDR3 loop: CSVVLSSTDTQYF. The CDR3 nucleotides are TGCAGCGTTGTCCTGTCCAGCACAGATACGCAGTATTTT.

This chain connects TRBV9 to TRBJ2-1; 10 nucleotides agree with TRBD1. The germline V gene encodes CDR1 SGDLS and CDR2 YYNGEE. The CDR3 contains 16 residues. Germline trimming cut 1 base from V and 7 bases from J; bases unmatched to any gene: 8. The CDR3: CASSVRAGTGVNEQFF. The CDR3 region has the DNA TGTGCCAGCAGCGTAAGGGCCGGGACAGGGGTGAATGAGCAGTTCTTC.

This clone was observed a handful of times. J is TRBJ1-4 and V is TRBV14, with D possibly TRBD1 on 5 matching bases. The CDR3 length is 15 residues. Trimming took off 2 bases at V and 4 bases at J, with 11 bases between the two ends. Germline-derived CDR1 and CDR2 are SGHDN and FVKESK. CDR3 coding DNA: TGTGCCAGCAGCCAACGGAAGGGGTTTAATGAAAAACTGTTTTTT. It translates to CASSQRKGFNEKLFF.

The chain is built from TRBV7-8 and TRBJ1-1; 9 positions agree with TRBD1. Looked up from germline, CDR1 is SGHVS and CDR2 is FQNEAQ. Trimming cost V 1 base and J 8 bases; bases outside gene matches: 2. This CDR3 comprises 13 residues. CDR3 region: CASSLDDRGEAFF. The DNA of the CDR3 is TGTGCCAGCAGCTTAGACGACAGGGGGGAAGCTTTCTTT.

V usage is TRBV6-1 and J usage is TRBJ2-1, with 7 bases identical to TRBD1. The V and J ends lost 0 bases and 3 bases, in that order; junction bases with no gene match: 8. This CDR3 has 17 amino acids. Germline CDR1 and CDR2: MNHNS and SASEGT. CDR3 residues: CASSEAGTVLNYNEQFF. In nucleotides, the CDR3 is TGTGCCAGCAGTGAAGCCGGGACAGTCCTCAACTACAATGAGCAGTTCTTC.